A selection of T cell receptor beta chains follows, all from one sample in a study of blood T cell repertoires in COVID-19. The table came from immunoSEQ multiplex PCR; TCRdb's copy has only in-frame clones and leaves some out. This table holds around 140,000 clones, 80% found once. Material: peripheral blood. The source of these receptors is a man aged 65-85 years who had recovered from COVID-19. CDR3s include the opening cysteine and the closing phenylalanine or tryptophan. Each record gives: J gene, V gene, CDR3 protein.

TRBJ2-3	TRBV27	CATQRTADLSASTDTQYF
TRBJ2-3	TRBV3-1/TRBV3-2	CASSQQQISGGRVGTQYF
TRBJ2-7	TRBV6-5	CASSLGTGDGYEQYF
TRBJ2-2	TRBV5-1	CASSFPGITGELFF
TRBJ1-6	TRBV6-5	CATTELQGAWSPLHF
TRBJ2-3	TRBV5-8	CASSSGTSGLVTDTQYF
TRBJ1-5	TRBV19	CASSISQYSNQPQHF
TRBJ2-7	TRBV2	CASSESLAVNYEQYF
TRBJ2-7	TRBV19	CASSAAGTPTYEQYF
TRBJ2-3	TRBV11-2	CASSLVLDTQYF
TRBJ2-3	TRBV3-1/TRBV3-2	CASSIGLGGTDTQYF
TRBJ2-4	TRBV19	CASSPGQGNGIQYF
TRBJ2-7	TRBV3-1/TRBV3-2	CASSQGGWTPASYEQYF
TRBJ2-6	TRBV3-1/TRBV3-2	CASSQDFRTARVLTF
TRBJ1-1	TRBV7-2	CASSSRQDLEAFF
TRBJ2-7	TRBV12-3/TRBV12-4	CASSFDRAGEQYF
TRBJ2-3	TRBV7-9	CASSLPGQGISDTQYF
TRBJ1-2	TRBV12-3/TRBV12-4	CASSPTGAQGYTF
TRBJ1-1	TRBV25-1	CASSFGGSGDTEAFF
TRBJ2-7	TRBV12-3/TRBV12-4	CASKIGQSYEQYF
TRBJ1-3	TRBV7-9	CASSPLGPSGNTIYF
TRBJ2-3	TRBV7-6	CASSLVPMAGGPTDTQYF
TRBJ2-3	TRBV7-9	CASSLVTGGTDTQYF
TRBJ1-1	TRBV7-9	CASSRGQLNTEAFF
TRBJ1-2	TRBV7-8	CASSRGQGYGYTF
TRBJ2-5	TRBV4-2	CASSQGTVGGQETQYF
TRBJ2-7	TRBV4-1	CASSQVQSDEQYF
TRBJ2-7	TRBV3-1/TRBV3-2	CASSLLPTGSEQYF
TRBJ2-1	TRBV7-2	CASSLGGRLVNEQFF
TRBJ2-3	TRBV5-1	CASTVGSSAPSADTQYF
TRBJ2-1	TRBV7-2	CASSQGLAASYNEQFF
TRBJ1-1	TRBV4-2	CASSQERSYTEAFF
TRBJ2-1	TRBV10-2	CASRSSSSYNEQFF
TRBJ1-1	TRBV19	CASSHANRVGNTEAFF
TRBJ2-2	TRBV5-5	CASSSSPRTAGVFGELFF
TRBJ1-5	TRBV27	CASSWQYSNQPQHF
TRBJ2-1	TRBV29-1	CSVRGGGNEQFF